These T cell receptor beta chains were read from a single sample in a study of vaccination effects on CD4 cells after COVID-19. For these TCRs, the target antigens are not known. The repertoire was sequenced with immunoSEQ multiplex PCR; TCRdb's copy has only in-frame clones and lacks some. The repertoire holds 50,000 to 60,000 clones, with around 70% as singletons. Specimen: CD4+ T cells from PBMCs cultured with SARS-CoV-2 spike peptides, collected before COVID-19 vaccination. The receptors shown here come from a human donor who received a COVID-19 vaccine. Each CDR3 is given with its conserved first and last residue. D genes are given only for firm matches. The listing skips clone size in some rows; elsewhere it reads once, few, many or a size class.

abundance	v_gene	j_gene	d_gene	CDR3aa	CDR3nt
.	TRBV5-5	TRBJ1-2	TRBD1	CASSIRQGSYYGYTF	TGTGCCAGCAGCATACGACAGGGAAGTTATTATGGCTACACCTTC
.	TRBV25-1	TRBJ2-1	.	CASKQDGLGLDEQFF	TGTGCCAGCAAACAGGATGGCCTTGGGCTAGATGAGCAGTTCTTC
once	TRBV6-6	TRBJ2-5	TRBD2	CASSYTSGDQETQYF	TGTGCCAGCAGTTATACTAGCGGAGATCAAGAGACCCAGTACTTC
few	TRBV16	TRBJ1-5	.	CASSQYSYDQPQHF	TGTGCCAGCAGCCAATACAGCTATGATCAGCCCCAGCATTTT
.	TRBV2	TRBJ2-1	.	CASSRVEQFF	TGTGCCAGCAGTCGTGTTGAGCAGTTCTTC
.	TRBV3-1/TRBV3-2	TRBJ1-1	.	CASSQGRPTGLAFF	TGTGCCAGCAGCCAAGGCCGCCCTACAGGGTTGGCTTTCTTT
.	TRBV3-1/TRBV3-2	TRBJ2-1	TRBD2	CASSQDRGSGSGNEQFF	TGTGCCAGCAGCCAAGATCGGGGTAGCGGGAGTGGGAATGAGCAGTTCTTC
.	TRBV12-3/TRBV12-4	TRBJ2-7	TRBD2	CASTSSGSYEQYF	TGTGCCAGCACCTCTAGCGGATCGTACGAGCAGTACTTC
.	TRBV2	TRBJ1-1	.	CASSEGTANTEAFF	TGTGCCAGCAGTGAAGGGACAGCGAACACTGAAGCTTTCTTT
once	TRBV7-6	TRBJ1-1	TRBD1	CASSLQTGGTEAFF	TGTGCCAGCAGCCTCCAGACAGGGGGCACTGAAGCTTTCTTT
.	TRBV6-6	TRBJ2-1	TRBD2	CASSYGGGSYNEQFF	TGTGCCAGCAGTTACGGGGGGGGCTCCTACAATGAGCAGTTCTTC
.	TRBV7-2	TRBJ2-7	TRBD2	CASSPRTSGGAYEQYF	TGTGCCAGCAGCCCCCGGACTAGCGGGGGGGCCTACGAGCAGTACTTC
.	TRBV19	TRBJ2-2	TRBD1	CASRQTGGGTGELFF	TGTGCCAGTAGGCAGACAGGGGGGGGCACCGGGGAGCTGTTTTTT
.	TRBV7-8	TRBJ2-5	.	CASSLVYGTQYF	TGTGCCAGCAGCTTAGTATATGGGACCCAGTACTTC
.	TRBV27	TRBJ1-6	.	CASRRPHTTLMGDSPLHF	TGTGCCAGCAGAAGGCCTCACACCACTTTGATGGGGGATTCACCCCTCCACTTT
.	TRBV28	TRBJ1-5	.	CASSLTNQPQHF	TGTGCCAGCAGTTTGACGAATCAGCCCCAGCATTTT
few	TRBV30	TRBJ1-1	.	CAWSETQQNTEAFF	TGTGCCTGGAGTGAGACCCAGCAGAACACTGAAGCTTTCTTT
.	TRBV4-1	TRBJ2-1	.	CASSRDAFPSYNEQFF	TGCGCCAGCAGCCGAGACGCATTCCCCTCCTACAATGAGCAGTTCTTC
few	TRBV2	TRBJ1-1	.	CASSGTGYTEAFF	TGTGCCAGCAGCGGCACAGGGTACACTGAAGCTTTCTTT
.	TRBV5-1	TRBJ1-2	TRBD1	CASSPYDREGGYTF	TGCGCCAGCAGCCCCTACGACAGGGAAGGAGGCTACACCTTC
once	TRBV7-9	TRBJ2-5	.	CASSSSISETQYF	TGTGCCAGCAGCTCTAGTATCTCAGAGACCCAGTACTTC
.	TRBV6-5	TRBJ2-7	TRBD1	CASSYYSGQETYEQYF	TGTGCCAGCAGTTATTATTCGGGACAGGAGACCTACGAGCAGTACTTC
few	TRBV27	TRBJ1-2	.	CASSTLDKGGYTF	TGTGCCAGCAGCACCCTTGATAAGGGTGGCTACACCTTC
few	TRBV5-6	TRBJ2-7	.	CASSLGLVKHVEQYF	TGTGCCAGCAGCTTGGGGTTGGTCAAACACGTCGAGCAGTACTTC
.	TRBV10-3	TRBJ2-7	.	CAISGDVSYEQYF	TGTGCCATCAGTGGGGACGTCTCCTACGAGCAGTACTTC
.	TRBV11-2	TRBJ1-2	.	CASSLGQGYGYTF	TGTGCCAGCAGCTTAGGCCAGGGCTATGGCTACACCTTC
.	TRBV19	TRBJ1-1	TRBD1	CASRRTGAGMNTEAFF	TGTGCCAGTAGGAGGACAGGGGCCGGAATGAACACTGAAGCTTTCTTT
.	TRBV3-1/TRBV3-2	TRBJ1-1	TRBD1	CASSHRQGGTEAFF	TGTGCCAGCAGCCACCGACAGGGAGGAACTGAAGCTTTCTTT
.	TRBV9	TRBJ2-2	TRBD1	CASSVDPGQGELFF	TGTGCCAGCAGCGTAGACCCGGGACAGGGGGAGCTGTTTTTT
once	TRBV9	TRBJ2-5	TRBD2	CASSVTSGGLYQETQYF	TGTGCCAGCAGCGTGACTAGCGGGGGGTTGTACCAAGAGACCCAGTACTTC
.	TRBV6-1	TRBJ2-7	.	CASSEGGALSYEQYF	TGTGCCAGCAGTGAAGGCGGTGCCCTCTCCTACGAGCAGTACTTC
.	TRBV24-1	TRBJ1-4	.	CATSEGGSATNEKLFF	TGTGCCACCAGTGAAGGAGGGAGTGCAACTAATGAAAAACTGTTTTTT
.	TRBV6-1	TRBJ1-3	.	CASAERGGTGNTIYF	TGTGCCAGCGCCGAGCGCGGGGGCACTGGAAACACCATATATTTT
.	TRBV5-5	TRBJ1-2	.	CASSLSRQDYGYTF	TGTGCCAGCAGCTTATCCAGACAGGACTATGGCTACACCTTC
.	TRBV6-4	TRBJ1-2	.	CASSMTGGANYGYTF	TGTGCCAGCAGTATGACAGGAGGAGCCAACTATGGCTACACCTTC
once	TRBV2	TRBJ2-5	TRBD1	CASSRDREETQYF	TGTGCCAGCAGCCGGGACAGGGAGGAGACCCAGTACTTC